The next 9 T cell receptor beta chains were all read from a single sample in a study of cytomegalovirus exposure and HLA in healthy donors. Primers for the PCR totalled 60 Vbeta and 13 Jbeta. The data were produced by immunoSEQ multiplex PCR, yet TCRdb's version contains in-frame clones alone and is incomplete. This sample has about 140,000 clones, with about 76% found just once. Sequencing was carried out using PBMCs. These TCRs come from a man aged 18 to 29 in good health and CMV-seronegative.

V gene TRBV7-8 combines with J gene TRBJ2-3; D possibly corresponds to TRBD2 (6 bases). CDR1 and CDR2 (germline): SGHVS, FQNEAQ. This CDR3 has 16 amino acids. V was cut by 2 bases and J by 0 bases, with 12 bases left in between. The CDR3 region has the DNA TGTGCCAGCAGCTTAATCTGGGCGGGAAGCACAGATACGCAGTATTTT. Protein sequence: CASSLIWAGSTDTQYF.

The CDR3 protein is CASSLVLAGGVQFF. CDR3 DNA: TGTGCCAGCAGCTTAGTTCTAGCGGGGGGTGTGCAGTTCTTC. The rearrangement links TRBV11-3 to TRBJ2-1, with 11 bases lining up with TRBD2. CDR3 size: 14 residues. V lost 1 base and J lost 12; bases outside the gene matches: 5. CDR1 is SGHNT, CDR2 YENEEA, per germline.

In DNA, the CDR3 is TGTGCCAGTAGTATAGGGGACAGCCATAATTCACCCCTCCACTTT. Encoded protein: CASSIGDSHNSPLHF. The J gene is TRBJ1-6, the V gene TRBV19, with 7 bases that match TRBD1. Looked up from germline, CDR1 is LNHDA and CDR2 is SQIVND (reference sequence). This CDR3 comprises 15 residues. The junction had 2 bases not matched to a gene; V was cut back by 1 base and J by 5 bases.

The V call is TRBV19, the J call TRBJ1-1; 7 bases are shared with TRBD1. Per the germline V gene, CDR1 is LNHDA and CDR2 is SQIVND (reference sequence). CDR3 size: 14 residues. Trimming removed 5 bases from V and 7 bases from J; junction bases left unmatched: 10. Here the CDR3 reads CASSPATGLGEAFF. CDR3 nucleotides: TGTGCCAGTAGTCCCGCGACAGGGTTGGGTGAAGCTTTCTTT.

The chain has TRBV2 and TRBJ2-5, with 7 bases identical to TRBD1. J gave up 5 bases and V 6 bases, and 3 bases lay outside the gene matches. The CDR3 covers 12 residues. The germline V gene encodes CDR1 SNHLY and CDR2 FYNNEI. CDR3 protein: CASSPTGETQYF. CDR3 DNA sequence: TGTGCCAGCAGCCCGACAGGGGAGACCCAGTACTTC.

The chain is built from TRBV5-1 and TRBJ1-2; TRBD1 matches at 7 bases. The V and J ends lost 1 base and 2 bases, in that order; junction bases with no gene match: 8. This CDR3 contains 16 residues. Germline loops: CDR1 SGHRS, CDR2 YFSETQ. This chain's CDR3 is CASSLQWAGGNYGYTF. DNA for the CDR3: TGCGCCAGCAGCTTGCAATGGGCAGGGGGAAACTATGGCTACACCTTC.

This rearrangement joins TRBV6-5 to TRBJ2-7; a possible D gene is TRBD2 (6 bases). Trimming took off 0 bases at V and 3 bases at J, with 12 bases between the two ends. The length of the CDR3 is 15 residues. CDR1 is MNHEY and CDR2 is SVGAGI in the germline V gene. CDR3 region: CASSYSRGWDYEQYF. The DNA of the CDR3 is TGTGCCAGCAGTTACTCGCGGGGTTGGGACTACGAGCAGTACTTC.

This chain's CDR3 is CATSRDAWGQTYEQYF. The CDR3 DNA reads TGTGCCACCAGCAGAGATGCGTGGGGACAGACCTACGAGCAGTACTTC. This chain connects TRBV15 to TRBJ2-5, with 7 bases aligning to TRBD1. The end of the DNA fits TRBJ2-7 better, so the J call may be wrong. Germline V gene lookup returns CDR1 LNHNV and CDR2 YYDKDF (reference sequence). This CDR3 comprises 16 residues.

V and J are TRBV5-4 and TRBJ2-5, with a tentative D call TRBD2 (6 bases). The closer fit of TRBJ2-7 to the DNA end suggests the J call may be wrong. There are 14 residues in the CDR3. Germline V lookup: CDR1 SGHNT, CDR2 YYREEE (reference sequence). CDR3 amino acids: CASSLVSGSYEQYF. CDR3 nucleotides: TGTGCCAGCAGCTTGGTTAGCGGCTCCTACGAGCAGTACTTC.